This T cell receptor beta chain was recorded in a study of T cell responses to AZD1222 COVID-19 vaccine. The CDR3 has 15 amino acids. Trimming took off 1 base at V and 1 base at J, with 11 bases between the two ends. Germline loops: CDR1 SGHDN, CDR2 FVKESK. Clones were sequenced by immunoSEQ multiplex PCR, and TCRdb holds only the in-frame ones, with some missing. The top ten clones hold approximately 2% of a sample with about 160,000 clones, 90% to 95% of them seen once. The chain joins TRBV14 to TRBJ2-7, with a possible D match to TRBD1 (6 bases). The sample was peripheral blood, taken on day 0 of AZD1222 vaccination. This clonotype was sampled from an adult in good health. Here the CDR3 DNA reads TGTGCCAGCAGCCAAGTAGGGGGACGATCCTACGAGCAGTACTTC. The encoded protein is CASSQVGGRSYEQYF.